The source of this T cell receptor beta chain is a study of cytomegalovirus exposure and HLA in healthy donors. These donors were members of the approximately 110-subject validation cohort, a group separate from the roughly 700-subject first cohort. Study conclusions and caveats: There were 150 to 200 TCR beta chains listed as cytomegalovirus-associated. TCR sequences were mostly rare, though some public TCRs occurred in many donors.

This CDR3 spans 13 amino acids. Trimming removed 4 bases at V and 7 bases at J, with 11 bases between. The germline CDR1 and CDR2 sequences are SNHLY and FYNNEI. Comments on this clone: Its target is unknown.

The protocol was immunoSEQ multiplex PCR, while the TCRdb copy is restricted to in-frame clones and leaves out a portion. The sample yields roughly 200,000 clones, 80% to 85% seen once. The sequenced sample consisted of PBMCs. The sequence was obtained from a woman under 30 in good health and CMV-seropositive. The chain is built from TRBV2 and TRBJ1-5; D unclear. The CDR3: CASSGQYEQPQHF. As DNA, the CDR3 is TGTGCCAGCAGTGGCCAATATGAGCAGCCCCAGCATTTT.